These 12 T cell receptor beta chains were sequenced from one sample in a study of cytomegalovirus exposure and HLA in healthy donors. A multiplex PCR was run with 60 Vbeta primers and 13 Jbeta primers. Generated by immunoSEQ multiplex PCR, the TCRdb table keeps only in-frame clones and is missing some. The table shows under 200,000 clones, with more than 9.5% occurring only once. The sample comprised PBMCs. All receptors come from a man between 45 and 60 years old in good health and CMV-seropositive.

V usage is TRBV7-2 and J usage is TRBJ1-6; 7 bases align to TRBD1. V lost 1 base and J lost 6; bases outside the gene matches: 3. Germline loops: CDR1 SGHTA, CDR2 FQGNSA. The CDR3 runs to 15 residues. CDR3 DNA: TGTGCCAGCAGCTTAGGCGGGACAGTTAATTCACCCCTCCACTTT. It encodes CASSLGGTVNSPLHF.

In this sample, this clone turned up a few times. The chain is built from TRBV9 and TRBJ1-6; possibly TRBD1 for D (5 bases). Germline CDR1 reads SGDLS; CDR2 reads YYNGEE. Trimming removed 3 bases at V and 1 base at J, with 14 bases between. This CDR3 is 17 amino acids long. CDR3 nucleotides: TGTGCCAGCAGCGCCGACAGTGGAAGGTCCTATAATTCACCCCTCCACTTT. As protein: CASSADSGRSYNSPLHF. The whole variable domain, remainder taken from reference TRBV9 and TRBJ1-6, is DSGVTQTPKHLITATGQRVTLRCSPRSGDLSVYWYQQSLDQGLQFLIQYYNGEERAKGNILERFSAQQFPDLHSELNLSSLELGDSALYFCASSADSGRSYNSPLHFGNGTRLTVT.

The rearrangement uses TRBV11-2 and TRBJ2-7; a weak D match, TRBD1 (5 bases). Trimming shortened V by 5 bases and J by 1 base, and 12 bases separated the two germline ends. This CDR3 is built from 14 residues. CDR1 is SGHAT, CDR2 FQNNGV, per germline. CDR3: CASSANQGSYEQYF. CDR3 nucleotides: TGTGCCAGCAGCGCGAACCAGGGATCCTACGAGCAGTACTTC.

For the CDR3, the DNA is TGCGCCAGCAGCCTAGGGACTTTCCAAGAGACCCAGTACTTC. Translated, it gives CASSLGTFQETQYF. The chain has TRBV4-1 and TRBJ2-5, with D maybe TRBD2 (6 bases). The V end was cut by 4 bases, the J end by 1 base, with 10 bases between. This CDR3 spans 14 amino acids. The germline CDR1 and CDR2 sequences are MGHRA and YSYEKL.

This clone was counted a few times. The gene calls are TRBV5-4 and TRBJ2-5; D might be TRBD1 (6 bases). CDR1 is SGHNT, CDR2 YYREEE, per germline (reference sequence). Between the trimmed V and J ends, which lost 1 base and 5 bases, there was a span of 12 bases. The length of the CDR3 is 14 residues. The CDR3 nucleotides are TGTGCCAGCAGCTTGCAAGGGGGAAGTGAGACCCAGTACTTC. Protein product: CASSLQGGSETQYF.

There are a few counts of this clone. The J gene is TRBJ1-3, the V gene TRBV27; 7 bases match TRBD1. There are 16 residues in the CDR3. Trimming took 3 bases from V and 4 from J; bases not matched to a gene: 9. Germline values: CDR1 MNHEY, CDR2 SMNVEV (reference sequence). The CDR3 loop reads CASSFSGTARGNTIYF. CDR3 in DNA: TGTGCCAGCAGTTTCTCCGGGACAGCCAGGGGAAACACCATATATTTT.

This chain uses TRBV7-2 with TRBJ1-5, with a possible D match to TRBD1 (6 bases). This CDR3 contains 13 residues. Germline V CDR1 and CDR2: SGHTA, FQGNSA. Trimming took off 5 bases at V and 3 bases at J, with 8 bases between the two ends. The CDR3 reads CASSRDNNQPQHF. CDR3 in DNA: TGTGCCAGCAGCCGGGACAACAATCAGCCCCAGCATTTT. Full variable domain (remainder filled in from reference TRBV7-2 and TRBJ1-5): GAGVSQSPSNKVTEKGKDVELRCDPISGHTALYWYRQSLGQGLEFLIYFQGNSAPDKSGLPSDRFSAERTGGSVSTLTIQRTQQEDSAVYLCASSRDNNQPQHFGDGTRLSIL.

The V call is TRBV6-6, the J call TRBJ2-1; weak D call: TRBD2 (6 bases). The CDR3 spans 15 residues. The germline CDR1 and CDR2 sequences are MNHNY and SVGAGI (reference sequence). V shed 6 bases and J shed 6 bases, with 18 bases lying between them. In DNA form, the CDR3 reads TGTGCCAGCAGCTCACTCAAGGGAGGTTTCAATGAGCAGTTCTTC. Residues: CASSSLKGGFNEQFF.

This clone was found a few times. The chain links TRBV6-6 to TRBJ1-2, with 11 bases matching TRBD1. CDR1 and CDR2 (germline): MNHNY, SVGAGI (reference sequence). CDR3 length equals 16 residues. J was trimmed by 4 bases and V by 6 bases; bases with no gene match: 10. The DNA for the CDR3 is TGTGCCAGCAGAGGACAGGGGGCGAAAGGGGGCTATGGCTACACCTTC. It codes for CASRGQGAKGGYGYTF.

The chain joins TRBV28 to TRBJ1-2, with 8 bases matching TRBD1. Germline V gene lookup returns CDR1 MDHEN and CDR2 SYDVKM. The CDR3 is 15 residues long. Germline trimming cut 2 bases from V and 4 bases from J; bases unmatched to any gene: 6. Here the CDR3 reads CASSLETGDAYGYTF. CDR3 sequence (DNA): TGTGCCAGCAGTTTAGAGACAGGGGATGCCTATGGCTACACCTTC.

The chain uses TRBV27 and TRBJ2-3; no definite D call. Germline loops: CDR1 MNHEY, CDR2 SMNVEV (reference sequence). The CDR3 length is 14 residues. V was trimmed by 5 bases and J by 5 bases, leaving 14 bases between them. CDR3 protein: CASSLNQLRDTQYF. The CDR3 nucleotides are TGTGCCAGCAGTCTTAACCAACTTCGAGATACGCAGTATTTT.

The chain employs TRBV10-1 and TRBJ2-1; D might be TRBD1 (5 bases). The CDR3 is 13 residues long. V gave up 8 bases and J gave up 7 bases, with 15 bases separating them. CDR1 is WNHNN, CDR2 SYGVQD, per germline (reference sequence). The CDR3 region is CASASTDTNEQFF. The CDR3 bases are TGCGCCAGCGCCTCCACGGACACGAATGAGCAGTTCTTC.